This entry lists 7 T cell receptor beta chains sequenced from one sample in a study of cytomegalovirus exposure and HLA in healthy donors. Amplification used 60 Vbeta primers and 13 Jbeta primers. The protocol was immunoSEQ multiplex PCR, while the TCRdb copy is restricted to in-frame clones and leaves out a portion. This sample carries 100,000 or so clones, about 78% of them seen once, and the ten largest clones take 1% to 1.5%. The material sequenced was PBMCs. The receptors come from a man aged 25 to 40 in good health and CMV-seronegative.

The rearrangement links TRBV4-3 to TRBJ2-2; 7 bases are a match to TRBD2. Trimming at V came to 4 bases and at J to 7 bases, leaving 9 bases not matched to a gene. Germline V CDR1 and CDR2: LGHNA, YSLEER. This CDR3 is 15 amino acids long. The CDR3 loop is CASSPSGVSGGELFF. The CDR3 DNA follows: TGCGCCAGCAGCCCCAGCGGGGTTTCTGGCGGGGAGCTGTTTTTT.

The rearrangement uses TRBV28 and TRBJ2-4; 7 bases line up with TRBD1. Germline loops: CDR1 MDHEN, CDR2 SYDVKM. The CDR3 is 18 residues long. V was pared by 7 bases and J by 10 bases, with 25 bases of the junction left unmatched. CDR3 sequence reads: CASTTTWVPGQLFGIQYF. Here the CDR3 DNA reads TGTGCCAGCACTACCACTTGGGTTCCGGGACAGCTCTTCGGGATTCAGTACTTC.

The chain employs TRBV7-9 and TRBJ1-1, with D possibly being TRBD1 (5 bases). The germline CDR1 and CDR2 sequences are SEHNR and FQNEAQ (reference sequence). Trimming took 5 bases from V and 1 from J, leaving 14 bases between them. The CDR3 is 15 amino acids. CDR3 DNA sequence: TGTGCCAGCAGCCGCGGGGCAGGGACGAACACTGAAGCTTTCTTT. Translating it yields CASSRGAGTNTEAFF.

V gene TRBV11-1 combines with J gene TRBJ1-5; 7 bases match TRBD1. V shed 5 bases, J shed 9 bases, and the junction held 16 bases outside the gene matches. Germline V lookup: CDR1 SGHAT, CDR2 FQDESV (reference sequence). The CDR3 extends over 16 amino acids. For the CDR3, the DNA is TGTGCCAGCAGCGCCGGGACAGTAATGGGGCGTGGGCCCCAGCATTTT. Translated, it gives CASSAGTVMGRGPQHF.

This sequence joins TRBV2 and TRBJ2-6; no definite D call. V was trimmed by 6 bases and J by 1 base, leaving 7 bases between them. In germline, CDR1 is SNHLY, CDR2 FYNNEI. The CDR3 loop spans 14 amino acids. The DNA for the CDR3 is TGTGCCAGCAGGAGCGAGTCTGGGGCCAACGTCCTGACTTTC. Translated, it gives CASRSESGANVLTF.

The table lists this clone with a few counts. The chain has TRBV6-5 and TRBJ2-7; 7 positions match TRBD1. The CDR3 consists of 13 residues. In germline, CDR1 is MNHEY, CDR2 SVGAGI. V was clipped by 5 bases and J by 2 bases; unmatched bases: 3. The chain's CDR3 is CASSPGTAYEQYF. CDR3 nucleotides: TGTGCCAGCAGTCCGGGGACAGCCTACGAGCAGTACTTC.

V gene TRBV5-8 combines with J gene TRBJ1-1, with D hard to call. With 4 bases removed from V and 0 bases from J, the gap between germline ends came to 4 bases. Germline V lookup: CDR1 SGHTS, CDR2 YDEGEE. The CDR3 has 12 residues. CDR3 DNA sequence: TGTGCCAGCAGCGTTATGAACACTGAAGCTTTCTTT. Amino acid sequence: CASSVMNTEAFF.